These 16 T cell receptor beta chains originate from one sample sequenced in a study of response to subunit inactivated influenza vaccine (dated by TCRdb to the late 2010s). Preparation of the library involved RT-PCR. Sequencing was performed on an Illumina HiSeq 2500. The public sequencing data were trimmed at Q25 with fastp and processed into clonotypes with MiXCR by TCRdb, which kept only in-frame beta chains. Identical CDR3 proteins give one entry, which carries the most common genes and DNA. This sample has more than 450,000 distinct CDR3 sequences in its table, and approximately 10% of those were observed once. Approximately 9.9% of the sample rests with the top ten. A further study also used this sample, focusing on T cells expressing NK-cell markers. The second paper states: The TCR beta cDNA libraries were made using 5'RACE template switching, a step that added both a universal primer site and unique molecular identifiers.

Sequences were derived from PBMCs from blood, sampled on the day of vaccination. These receptors came from a man aged 50 to 60 who received an inactivated influenza vaccine. Donor details come from another sample of the same person, matched by shared clones.

The rearrangement links TRBV7-2 to TRBJ2-2; D gene ambiguous. Trimming cost V 2 bases and J 3 bases, with 10 bases left between them. Germline CDR1 is SGHTA and CDR2 is FQGNSA. CDR3 size: 15 residues. CDR3 sequence reads: CASSLRSFDTGELFF. The CDR3, as DNA: TGTGCCAGCAGCTTACGCAGCTTTGACACCGGGGAGCTGTTTTTT.

There are many counts of this clonotype. V usage is TRBV13 and J usage is TRBJ2-7; maybe TRBD2 (5 bases). The CDR3 loop spans 14 amino acids. The germline gives CDR1 PRHDT, CDR2 FYEKMQ (reference sequence). Trimming removed 3 bases from V and 1 base from J, with 10 bases in between. The CDR3 DNA follows: TGTGCCAGCAGCTTGGGCAGGACTTCCTACGAGCAGTACTTC. Translated: CASSLGRTSYEQYF.

This clonotype has ten or more counts. The genes are TRBV5-1 and TRBJ1-1, with D hard to call. Trimming shortened V by 8 bases and J by 1 base, and 9 bases separated the two germline ends. The CDR3 is 12 amino acids. Per the germline V gene, CDR1 is SGHRS and CDR2 is YFSETQ. The CDR3 region has the DNA TGCGCCAGTGGGGTGGGGAACACTGAAGCTTTCTTT. As protein: CASGVGNTEAFF.

This clonotype was observed a few times. The V and J genes are TRBV12-3 or TRBV12-4 and TRBJ2-2; 10 nucleotides agree with TRBD2. With 6 bases clipped from V and 6 bases from J, the junction kept 13 bases outside the gene matches. This CDR3 comprises 17 residues. This CDR3 reads CASSPQAGGIVAGELFF. CDR3 DNA: TGTGCCAGCAGCCCCCAAGCGGGGGGGATAGTCGCCGGGGAGCTGTTTTTT.

This clonotype has a count of ten or more. The rearrangement joins TRBV5-1 to TRBJ2-5; D gene unclear. Per the germline V gene, CDR1 is SGHRS and CDR2 is YFSETQ. The CDR3 is 14 amino acids. The V end lost 0 bases, the J end lost 2 bases, and 8 bases lay between the germline ends. The chain's CDR3 is CASSLEGRQETQYF. CDR3 nucleotide sequence: TGCGCCAGCAGCTTGGAAGGGCGTCAAGAGACCCAGTACTTC.

The gene calls are TRBV12-3 or TRBV12-4 and TRBJ1-2; D remains unclear. The ends were cut back, 2 bases at V and 4 bases at J, with 11 bases in the middle. The CDR3 totals 14 residues. The CDR3 DNA follows: TGTGCCAGCAGTTTATCAAAAGAGTCCTATGGCTACACCTTC. Its protein product is CASSLSKESYGYTF.

CDR3 bases: TGTGCCAGCAGCTTGGTGGAGGGCCCTACATCCTATGAAAAACTGTTTTTT. This encodes CASSLVEGPTSYEKLFF. The chain is built from TRBV5-5 and TRBJ1-4; D not certain. V lost 0 bases to trimming and J lost 6 bases, with 18 bases between them. The CDR3 totals 17 residues. CDR1 and CDR2 (germline): SGHKS, YYEKEE (reference sequence).

This clonotype showed up just a few times. The V and J genes are TRBV12-3 or TRBV12-4 and TRBJ1-2; D call uncertain. CDR3 length equals 15 residues. The V gene lost 0 bases and the J gene lost 0 bases, with 8 bases spanning the gap. The CDR3 DNA follows: TGTGCCAGCAGTTTAGCGGATACCTCTAACTATGGCTACACCTTC. Amino acids: CASSLADTSNYGYTF.

The sample holds a few counts of this clonotype. The J gene is TRBJ2-4, the V gene TRBV19; the D gene is possibly TRBD1 (5 bases). The CDR3 extends over 14 amino acids. The V gene lost 5 bases and the J gene lost 1 base, with 9 bases spanning the gap. CDR1 LNHDA and CDR2 SQIVND come from the germline V gene (reference sequence). The CDR3 sequence: CASSDSYAKNIQYF. CDR3 sequence (DNA): TGTGCCAGTAGTGACAGTTATGCCAAAAACATTCAGTACTTC.

The chain carries TRBV4-3 and TRBJ1-2; D gene unclear. Germline V gene data show CDR1 as LGHNA and CDR2 as YSLEER. This CDR3 has 15 amino acids. V lost 0 bases and J lost 4, with 12 bases in between. CDR3 amino acids: CASSQDLAAGYGYTF. CDR3 coding DNA: TGCGCCAGCAGCCAAGATCTGGCCGCGGGCTATGGCTACACCTTC.

The V gene is TRBV24-1, the J gene TRBJ1-2; TRBD1 might be the D (6 bases). Germline V gives CDR1 KGHDR, CDR2 SFDVKD. The CDR3 length is 13 residues. Between the trimmed V and J ends, which lost 6 bases and 4 bases, there was a span of 11 bases. As DNA, the CDR3 is TGTGCCACCAGTAACAGGGAGGGCTATGGCTACACCTTC. Translation gives CATSNREGYGYTF.

V and J are TRBV2 and TRBJ2-5, with 7 bases fitting TRBD2. Per germline, CDR1 SNHLY and CDR2 FYNNEI. Trimming cost V 2 bases and J 5 bases; bases outside gene matches: 2. The CDR3 consists of 13 residues. CDR3 coding DNA: TGTGCCAGCAGTGAAAGGCGGGGGGAGACCCAGTACTTC. This sequence encodes CASSERRGETQYF.

The V call is TRBV6-1, the J call TRBJ2-1, with D tentatively TRBD1 (6 bases). V gave up 5 bases and J gave up 2 bases, with 13 bases separating them. The germline gives CDR1 MNHNS, CDR2 SASEGT. The CDR3 extends over 15 amino acids. The DNA for the CDR3 is TGTGCCAGCAGTAAAACGACAGGAACCTACAATGAGCAGTTCTTC. Translating gives CASSKTTGTYNEQFF.

This clonotype appeared a few times. J is TRBJ2-5 and V is TRBV2; 9 positions match TRBD2. CDR1 is SNHLY, CDR2 FYNNEI, per germline. This CDR3 has 16 amino acids. Losses at the gene ends were 4 bases for V and 0 bases for J; bases not matched to a gene: 6. CDR3 in amino acids: CASSVISGSHQETQYF. DNA of the CDR3: TGTGCCAGCAGTGTGATTAGCGGGAGTCACCAAGAGACCCAGTACTTC.

The chain is built from TRBV3-1 and TRBJ1-6; 7 nucleotides align to TRBD1. The ends lost 3 bases at V and 6 bases at J; junction bases unmatched: 2. The germline V gene encodes CDR1 LGHDT and CDR2 YNNKEL (reference sequence). The CDR3 contains 14 residues. The CDR3, as DNA: TGTGCCAGCAGCCAGACAGGGAGTAATTCACCCCTCCACTTT. Translating gives CASSQTGSNSPLHF.

The V call is TRBV7-2, the J call TRBJ2-5; D remains ambiguous. Germline values: CDR1 SGHTA, CDR2 FQGNSA. CDR3 length: 13 amino acids. The V gene lost 6 bases and the J gene lost 5 bases, with 13 bases spanning the gap. CDR3 residues: CASRTLPKETQYF. The CDR3 nucleotides are TGTGCCAGCAGAACACTACCTAAGGAGACCCAGTACTTC.